This TCR beta chain stems from a study of cytotoxic CD8 clonotypes in ibrutinib-treated CLL (dated by TCRdb to about 2021). As for the study more broadly: The cohort included roughly 15 treatment-naive and about a dozen relapsed/refractory patients; about 18 were IGHV unmutated. Partial responses were observed in approximately 24 patients and complete responses in 2; after a median follow-up of 68 months, remission was maintained in 15 or so patients and progression was observed in approximately 12. Response samples were obtained after a median of roughly eleven months of treatment, with a range of about 6 to 40 months. On average, each sample yielded 270,000 or so productive templates and tens of thousands of productive rearrangements. Of the 85 to 90 participants in the trial, about two dozen had longitudinal samples available. Cryopreserved peripheral blood mononuclear cells were obtained before treatment, at response, and at either sustained remission or disease progression. Every sample from remission and from progressive disease was obtained while the patients were still on ibrutinib. On the study overall, not on this receptor specifically: Sustained-remission and progressing patients did not have matched sampling times, and lymph node repertoires were not examined. Public clonotypes were found to be uncommon and were observed to contract or remain stable during treatment; the increase in clonality was shown to reflect expansion of private clonotypes at ibrutinib response. At ibrutinib response clonality went up, during sustained remission it held steady, and at progression it dropped back toward baseline. Baseline clonality exceeded that of age-matched healthy donors and correlated strongly with circulating CD8+ T-cell counts.

The goal of deep resolution MiSeq sequencing was a depth between 1 in 1 million and 1 in 200,000 T cells, and coverage averaged 10x per clonotype. The immunoSEQ hsTCRB Kit was used to generate the TCR beta libraries. On the authors' methods: ImmunoSEQ Data Assistant and ImmunoSEQ Analyzer were used for data analysis, and V, D and J genes were assigned according to IMGT definitions. Clonality, which ranges from 0 to 1, was calculated as one minus the normalized Shannon entropy of productive rearrangement frequencies. Public clonotype analysis was restricted to overrepresented clonotypes comprising at least 0.05% of each patient's repertoire. Approximately 12 age-matched healthy donor repertoires from immuneACCESS were used as controls for clonality. TCRdb retrieved this table from immuneACCESS and kept in-frame rearrangements only. Not all clones are present; in checked studies, unresolved V genes account for under half, and no reason is known for the remainder. The D gene and trimming were derived from the DNA, and the V and J assignments and clone size from that table. This sample comprises about 200,000 clones, roughly 73% of them detected only once. The top ten clonotypes cover over 10% of the sample.

Trimming costs V 2 bases and J 7 bases, and their ends lie 15 bases apart. The CDR3 covers 15 residues, taking in both the cysteine and the phenylalanine. The CDR3 DNA has 45 bases and is translated from base 1. From a lookup of the germline V gene, CDR1 and CDR2 are SGHVS and FQNEAQ. This specimen's time point label, interpreted: about a year on ibrutinib. For TCR beta library preparation, roughly 2 micrograms of genomic DNA was extracted from cryopreserved PBMCs. Longitudinal blood samples from CLL patients on ibrutinib monotherapy underwent high-throughput TCR beta sequencing. The patients took part in an open-label, single-center phase 2 trial of ibrutinib monotherapy. In regard to this clone: The antigen this receptor binds is unknown. No quality values exist for individual bases; no much larger clone is one base distant.

The TCR was taken from a human donor with chronic lymphocytic leukemia. The starting material was PBMCs, obtained after 12 months of ibrutinib treatment. The sequence links TRBV7-8 to TRBJ2-1, with the D gene possibly TRBD1 or TRBD2, each one fitting 6 bases. The sequenced DNA is TGTGCCAGCAGCTTATCTAGGGGGGTGGTAAATGAGCAGTTCTTC. It encodes CASSLSRGVVNEQFF.